The 14 T cell receptor beta chains presented below share a single source sample, sequenced in a study of blood T cell repertoires in COVID-19. Sequencing used immunoSEQ multiplex PCR; TCRdb keeps in-frame clones, though not all of them. The sample shows more than 200,000 clones, about 84% of them seen only once. The source material was peripheral blood. Source of these receptors: a woman over 75 with acute or convalescent COVID-19.

This clone was seen more than once but under ten times. V gene TRBV7-9 combines with J gene TRBJ2-3; 8 bases match TRBD1. CDR3 length: 15 amino acids. V shed 4 bases, J shed 2 bases, and the junction held 5 bases outside the gene matches. Germline-derived CDR1 and CDR2 are SEHNR and FQNEAQ (reference sequence). The CDR3 DNA follows: TGTGCCAGCAGCTCGGGACAGGCGTTCACAGATACGCAGTATTTT. Residues: CASSSGQAFTDTQYF. The full variable domain, in which reference TRBV7-9 and TRBJ2-3 provide the parts outside the CDR3, is DTGVSQNPRHKITKRGQNVTFRCDPISEHNRLYWYRQTLGQGPEFLTYFQNEAQLEKSRLLSDRFSAERPKGSFSTLEIQRTEQGDSAMYLCASSSGQAFTDTQYFGPGTRLTVL.

The rearrangement uses TRBV30 and TRBJ2-3; a possible D gene is TRBD1 (5 bases). V lost 3 bases to trimming and J lost 5 bases, with 15 bases between them. This CDR3 spans 14 amino acids. The V gene's germline CDR1 is GTSNPN and CDR2 SVGIG (reference sequence). The DNA of the CDR3 is TGTGCCTGGAGGCTCGACAGTTCGGGAGATACGCAGTATTTT. It is translated as CAWRLDSSGDTQYF.

V gene TRBV7-2 combines with J gene TRBJ2-3; D may be TRBD1 (6 bases). Looked up from germline, CDR1 is SGHTA and CDR2 is FQGNSA. Trimming stripped 7 bases from V and 5 bases from J, with 16 bases between. This CDR3 comprises 14 residues. Here the CDR3 reads CASTPGRGLDTQYF. The CDR3 DNA is TGTGCCAGCACCCCGGGAAGGGGGTTAGATACGCAGTATTTT.

The chain has TRBV3-1 (or the pseudogene TRBV3-2) and TRBJ2-5; no reliable D call. Per germline, CDR1 LGHDT and CDR2 YNNKEL (reference sequence). The CDR3 contains 15 residues. The V gene lost 0 bases and the J gene lost 5 bases, with 13 bases spanning the gap. The DNA for the CDR3 is TGTGCCAGCAGCCAAGACAATCGACTCCGGGAGACCCAGTACTTC. Residues: CASSQDNRLRETQYF.

This clone was picked up a small number of times. This sequence joins TRBV3-1 (or the pseudogene TRBV3-2) and TRBJ1-1; a weak D match, TRBD1 (6 bases). Germline-derived CDR1 and CDR2 are LGHDT and YNNKEL (reference sequence). This CDR3 comprises 14 residues. V lost 1 base to trimming and J lost 5 bases, with 11 bases between them. CDR3 sequence reads: CASSQVQGLTEAFF. CDR3 nucleotides: TGTGCCAGCAGCCAAGTACAGGGCCTTACTGAAGCTTTCTTT.

In the case of this clone: Additional DNA sequences in this sample encode the identical CDR3. V gene TRBV5-1 combines with J gene TRBJ1-4, with D possibly TRBD1 on 5 matching bases. V shed 0 bases and J shed 3 bases, with 6 bases lying between them. The V gene's germline CDR1 is SGHRS and CDR2 YFSETQ. This CDR3 has 14 residues. The CDR3 sequence is CASSLGQPNEKLFF. The CDR3 nucleotides are TGCGCCAGCAGCTTGGGACAGCCTAATGAAAAACTGTTTTTT.

The V gene is TRBV18, the J gene TRBJ2-5; tentatively, D is TRBD1 (6 bases). V dropped 6 bases and J dropped 7 bases, with 15 bases sitting between them. Germline loops: CDR1 KGHSH, CDR2 LQKENI. This CDR3 has 13 residues. The CDR3 sequence is CASSPGQYGTQYF. CDR3 DNA: TGTGCCAGCTCCCCCGGACAGTACGGGACCCAGTACTTC.

Here the CDR3 reads CASSVTSGTYEQYF. The CDR3 bases are TGTGCCAGCAGCGTGACTAGCGGAACCTACGAGCAGTACTTC. V usage is TRBV27 and J usage is TRBJ2-7; 9 bases are a match to TRBD2. The CDR3 is 14 amino acids. The J segment lost 2 bases and the V segment lost 6 bases, leaving 5 bases of the junction unmatched. In germline, CDR1 is MNHEY, CDR2 SMNVEV (reference sequence).

The chain is built from TRBV11-2 and TRBJ2-1; 9 nucleotides agree with TRBD1. J gave up 2 bases and V 4 bases, and 6 bases lay outside the gene matches. CDR1 SGHAT and CDR2 FQNNGV come from the germline V gene. The CDR3 is made up of 16 amino acids. Here the CDR3 DNA reads TGTGCCAGCAGCTCCAGACAGGGGGGGGCCTACAATGAGCAGTTCTTC. It codes for CASSSRQGGAYNEQFF.

The V call is TRBV28, the J call TRBJ2-3; 7 bases match TRBD1. The germline V gene encodes CDR1 MDHEN and CDR2 SYDVKM. The CDR3 runs 19 residues. Trimming cost V 5 bases and J 4 bases; bases outside gene matches: 21. This CDR3 reads CASSLIGGGRFVFADTQYF. The CDR3 DNA sequence: TGTGCCAGCAGTCTTATAGGGGGCGGACGGTTCGTATTCGCAGATACGCAGTATTTT.

This chain connects TRBV6-4 to TRBJ1-6; 10 bases are a match to TRBD1. The CDR3 is made up of 15 amino acids. V was clipped by 5 bases and J by 8 bases; unmatched bases: 6. Germline CDR1 is MRHNA and CDR2 is SNTAGT. CDR3 loop: CASSPGQGLDSPLHF. The CDR3, as DNA: TGTGCCAGCAGTCCGGGACAGGGGTTAGATTCACCCCTCCACTTT.

The chain links TRBV7-9 to TRBJ1-4, with 11 nucleotides matching TRBD1. The CDR3 is 14 residues long. The V segment lost 4 bases and the J segment 6 bases; nucleotides outside the gene matches: 1. Germline assignment: CDR1 SEHNR and CDR2 FQNEAQ (reference sequence). The CDR3 region is CASSSDRGHEKLFF. The CDR3 DNA reads TGTGCCAGCAGCTCGGACAGGGGGCATGAAAAACTGTTTTTT.

This chain joins TRBV29-1 and TRBJ1-1; TRBD1 matches 8 bases. The CDR3 is 14 residues long. Germline V gives CDR1 SQVTM, CDR2 ANQGSEA. The V gene end was trimmed by 6 bases and the J gene end by 5 bases; junction bases not matched to a gene: 11. The CDR3 sequence is CSVPHRTGTTEAFF. The CDR3 DNA follows: TGCAGCGTCCCTCACAGGACAGGGACTACTGAAGCTTTCTTT.

This sequence joins TRBV28 and TRBJ1-1, with a weak D call TRBD1 (6 bases). Trimming shortened V by 6 bases and J by 4 bases, and 15 bases separated the two germline ends. The CDR3 is 14 residues long. The V gene's germline CDR1 is MDHEN and CDR2 SYDVKM. CDR3 sequence reads: CASSPGQGFTEAFF. The CDR3 DNA reads as TGTGCCAGCAGCCCGGGGCAGGGGTTCACTGAAGCTTTCTTT.